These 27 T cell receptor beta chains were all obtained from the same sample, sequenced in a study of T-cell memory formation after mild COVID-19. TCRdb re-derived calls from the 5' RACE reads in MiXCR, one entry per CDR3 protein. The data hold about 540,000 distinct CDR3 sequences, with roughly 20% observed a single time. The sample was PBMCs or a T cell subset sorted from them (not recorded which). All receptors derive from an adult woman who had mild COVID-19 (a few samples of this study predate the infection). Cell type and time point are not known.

CDR3 protein: CASSLKGGEQFF. DNA for the CDR3: TGCGCCAGCAGCTTGAAAGGGGGCGAGCAGTTCTTC. V is TRBV5-1 and J is TRBJ2-1; 7 nucleotides agree with TRBD1. CDR1 is SGHRS, CDR2 YFSETQ, per germline. The V segment lost 1 base and the J segment 10 bases; nucleotides outside the gene matches: 2. The CDR3 is 12 amino acids.

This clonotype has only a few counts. CDR3 sequence: CASSSGGLAGTYEQYF. The CDR3 nucleotides read TGTGCCAGCAGCAGCGGGGGACTAGCGGGTACCTACGAGCAGTACTTC. The V call is TRBV6-2 or TRBV6-3, the J call TRBJ2-7; 12 nucleotides agree with TRBD2. V dropped 6 bases and J dropped 2; count of bases not matched to a gene: 8. Germline CDR1 and CDR2: MNHEY and SVGEGT. The CDR3 runs 16 residues.

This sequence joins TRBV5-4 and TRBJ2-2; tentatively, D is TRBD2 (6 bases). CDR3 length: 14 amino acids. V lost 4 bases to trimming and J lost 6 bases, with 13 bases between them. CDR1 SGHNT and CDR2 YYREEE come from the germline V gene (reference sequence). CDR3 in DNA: TGTGCCAGCAGCGAGGGACTTAGCGCCGGGGAGCTGTTTTTT. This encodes CASSEGLSAGELFF. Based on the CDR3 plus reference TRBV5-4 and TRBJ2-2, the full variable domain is ETGVTQSPTHLIKTRGQQVTLRCSSQSGHNTVSWYQQALGQGPQFIFQYYREEENGRGNFPPRFSGLQFPNYSSELNVNALELDDSALYLCASSEGLSAGELFFGEGSRLTVL.

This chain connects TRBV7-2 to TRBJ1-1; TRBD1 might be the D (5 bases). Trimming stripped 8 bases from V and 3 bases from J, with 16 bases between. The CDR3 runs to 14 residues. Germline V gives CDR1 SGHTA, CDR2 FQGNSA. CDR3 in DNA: TGTGCCAGCGTTGTGGGAGGGGTTTACACTGAAGCTTTCTTT. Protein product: CASVVGGVYTEAFF.

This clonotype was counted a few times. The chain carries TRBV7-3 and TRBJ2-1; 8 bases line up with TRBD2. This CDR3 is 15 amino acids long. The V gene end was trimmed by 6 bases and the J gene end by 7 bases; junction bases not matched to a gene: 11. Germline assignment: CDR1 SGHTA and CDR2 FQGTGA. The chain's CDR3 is CASSPGLVVGNEQFF. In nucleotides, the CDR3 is TGTGCCAGCAGTCCGGGACTAGTGGTGGGGAATGAGCAGTTCTTC.

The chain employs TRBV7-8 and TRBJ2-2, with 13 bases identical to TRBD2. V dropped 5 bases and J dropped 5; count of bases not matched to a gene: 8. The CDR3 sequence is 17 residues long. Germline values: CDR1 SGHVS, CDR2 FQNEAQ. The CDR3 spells CASSALLAGGRTGELFF. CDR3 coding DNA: TGTGCCAGCAGCGCATTACTAGCGGGGGGGCGAACCGGGGAGCTGTTTTTT.

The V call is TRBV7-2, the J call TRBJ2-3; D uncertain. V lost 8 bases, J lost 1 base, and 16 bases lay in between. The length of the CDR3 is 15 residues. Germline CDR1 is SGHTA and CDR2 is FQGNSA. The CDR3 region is CASRSPGPRTDTQYF. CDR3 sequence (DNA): TGTGCCAGCCGGTCACCCGGCCCCCGCACAGATACGCAGTATTTT.

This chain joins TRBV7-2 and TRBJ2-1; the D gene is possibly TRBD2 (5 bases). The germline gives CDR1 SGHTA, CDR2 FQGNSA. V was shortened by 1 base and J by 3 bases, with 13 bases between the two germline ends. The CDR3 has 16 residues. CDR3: CASSLVPSSNYNEQFF. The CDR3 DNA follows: TGTGCCAGCAGCTTAGTGCCTAGCTCTAACTACAATGAGCAGTTCTTC.

The CDR3 loop reads CASRVRTSGLQALFF. The CDR3 region has the DNA TGTGCCAGCCGCGTTCGGACTAGCGGGCTTCAAGCCCTGTTCTTC. The chain employs TRBV6-6 and TRBJ2-1, with TRBD2 matching 11 bases. The J segment lost 15 bases and the V segment lost 8 bases, leaving 18 bases of the junction unmatched. The length of the CDR3 is 15 residues. Looked up from germline, CDR1 is MNHNY and CDR2 is SVGAGI (reference sequence).

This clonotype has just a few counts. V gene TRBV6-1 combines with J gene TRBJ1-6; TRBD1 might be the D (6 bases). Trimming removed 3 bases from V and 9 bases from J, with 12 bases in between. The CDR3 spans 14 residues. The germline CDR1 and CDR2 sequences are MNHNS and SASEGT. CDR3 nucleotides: TGTGCCAGCAGTGACCAGGGGTCGGGTTCACCCCTCCACTTT. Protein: CASSDQGSGSPLHF.

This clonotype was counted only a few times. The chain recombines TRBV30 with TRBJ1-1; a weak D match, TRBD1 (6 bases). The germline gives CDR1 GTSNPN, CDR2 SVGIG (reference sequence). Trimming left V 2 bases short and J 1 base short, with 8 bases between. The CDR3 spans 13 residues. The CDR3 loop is CAWSRQENTEAFF. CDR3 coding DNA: TGTGCCTGGAGTCGACAGGAGAACACTGAAGCTTTCTTT.

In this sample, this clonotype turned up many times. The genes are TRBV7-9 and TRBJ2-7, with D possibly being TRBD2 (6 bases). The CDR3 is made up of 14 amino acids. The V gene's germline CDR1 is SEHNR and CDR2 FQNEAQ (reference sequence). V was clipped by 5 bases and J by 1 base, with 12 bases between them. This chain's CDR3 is CASSPPGVSYEQYF. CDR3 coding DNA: TGTGCCAGCAGCCCCCCGGGGGTTTCCTACGAGCAGTACTTC.

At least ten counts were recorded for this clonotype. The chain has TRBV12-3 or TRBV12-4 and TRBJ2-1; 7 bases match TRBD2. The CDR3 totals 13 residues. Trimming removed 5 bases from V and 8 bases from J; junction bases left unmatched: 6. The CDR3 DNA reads TGTGCCAGCAGTGGCCGCGGGGGAGATGAGCAGTTCTTC. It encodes CASSGRGGDEQFF.

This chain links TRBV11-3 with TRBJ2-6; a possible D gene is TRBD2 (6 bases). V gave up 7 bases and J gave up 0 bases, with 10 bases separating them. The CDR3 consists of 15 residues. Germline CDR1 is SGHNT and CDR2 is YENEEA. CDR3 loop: CASKEGGSGANVLTF. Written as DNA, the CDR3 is TGTGCCAGCAAAGAGGGAGGCTCTGGGGCCAACGTCCTGACTTTC.

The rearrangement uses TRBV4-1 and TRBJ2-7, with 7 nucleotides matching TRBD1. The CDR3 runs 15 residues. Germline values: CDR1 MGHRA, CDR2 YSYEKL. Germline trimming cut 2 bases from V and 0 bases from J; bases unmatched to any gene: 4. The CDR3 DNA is TGCGCCAGCAGCCAACACGGGACAGTCTCCTACGAGCAGTACTTC. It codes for CASSQHGTVSYEQYF.

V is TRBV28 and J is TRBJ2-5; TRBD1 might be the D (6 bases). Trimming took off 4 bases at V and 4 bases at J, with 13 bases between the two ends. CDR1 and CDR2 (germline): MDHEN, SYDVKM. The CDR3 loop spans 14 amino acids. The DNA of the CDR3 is TGTGCCAGCAGTTCGACAGGCCTACGAGAGACCCAGTACTTC. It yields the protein CASSSTGLRETQYF.

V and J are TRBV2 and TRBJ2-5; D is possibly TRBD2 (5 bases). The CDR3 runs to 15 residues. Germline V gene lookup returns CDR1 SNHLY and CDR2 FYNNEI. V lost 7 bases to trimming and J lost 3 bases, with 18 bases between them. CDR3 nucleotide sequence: TGTGCCAGCACCATCCAGCCGGGAATTAAAGAGACCCAGTACTTC. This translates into CASTIQPGIKETQYF.

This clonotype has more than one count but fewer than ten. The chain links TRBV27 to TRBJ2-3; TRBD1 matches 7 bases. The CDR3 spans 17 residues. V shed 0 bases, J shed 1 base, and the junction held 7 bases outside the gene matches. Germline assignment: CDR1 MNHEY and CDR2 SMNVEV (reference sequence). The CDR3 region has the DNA TGTGCCAGCAGTTTATCTGCGCGTGGACAGGGCACAGATACGCAGTATTTT. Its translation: CASSLSARGQGTDTQYF.

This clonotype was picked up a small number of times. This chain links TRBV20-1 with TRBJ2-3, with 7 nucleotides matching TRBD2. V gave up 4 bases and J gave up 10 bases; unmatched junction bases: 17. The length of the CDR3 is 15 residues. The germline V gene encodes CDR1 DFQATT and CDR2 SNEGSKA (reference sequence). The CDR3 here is CSAKAPGSSGSSQYF. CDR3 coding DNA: TGCAGTGCTAAAGCCCCTGGGTCTAGCGGCTCGTCGCAGTATTTT.

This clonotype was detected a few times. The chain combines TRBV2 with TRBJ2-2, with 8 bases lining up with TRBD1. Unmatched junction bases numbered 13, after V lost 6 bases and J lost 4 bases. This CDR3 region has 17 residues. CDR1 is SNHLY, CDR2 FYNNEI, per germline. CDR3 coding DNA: TGTGCCAGCAGGAGACAGGGGCCCCCCTCGGGCACCGGGGAGCTGTTTTTT. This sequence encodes CASRRQGPPSGTGELFF.

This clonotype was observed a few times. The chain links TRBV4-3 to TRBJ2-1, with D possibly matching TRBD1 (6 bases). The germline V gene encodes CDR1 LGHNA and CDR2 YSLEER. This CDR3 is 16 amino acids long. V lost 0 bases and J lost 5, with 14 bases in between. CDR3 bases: TGCGCCAGCAGCCAAGATCTGACAGGATTAGACAATGAGCAGTTCTTC. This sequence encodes CASSQDLTGLDNEQFF.

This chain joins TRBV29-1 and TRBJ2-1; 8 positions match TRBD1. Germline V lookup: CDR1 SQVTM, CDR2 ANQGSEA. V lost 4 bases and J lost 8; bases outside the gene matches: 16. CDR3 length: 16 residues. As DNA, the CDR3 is TGCAGCGTTGTTCTTCGTTCGGGCAGGGGGCCAGATGAGCAGTTCTTC. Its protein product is CSVVLRSGRGPDEQFF.

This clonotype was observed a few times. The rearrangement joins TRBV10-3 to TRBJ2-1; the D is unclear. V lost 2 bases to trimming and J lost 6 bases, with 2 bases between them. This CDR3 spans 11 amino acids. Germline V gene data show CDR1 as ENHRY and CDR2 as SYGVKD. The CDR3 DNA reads TGTGCCATCAGTGAGGGCAATGAGCAGTTCTTC. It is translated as CAISEGNEQFF.

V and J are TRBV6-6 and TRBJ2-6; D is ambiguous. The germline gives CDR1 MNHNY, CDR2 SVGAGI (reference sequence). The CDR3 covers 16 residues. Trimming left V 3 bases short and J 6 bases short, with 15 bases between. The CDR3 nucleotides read TGTGCCAGCAGTTATCCAGCTTCGCCACAGGCCAACGTCCTGACTTTC. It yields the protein CASSYPASPQANVLTF.

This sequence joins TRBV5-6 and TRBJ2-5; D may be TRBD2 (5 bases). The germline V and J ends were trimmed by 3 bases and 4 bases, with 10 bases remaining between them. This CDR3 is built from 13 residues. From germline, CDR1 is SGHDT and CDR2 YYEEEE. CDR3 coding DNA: TGTGCCAGCAGCTCCCCGGGGATAGAGACCCAGTACTTC. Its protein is CASSSPGIETQYF.

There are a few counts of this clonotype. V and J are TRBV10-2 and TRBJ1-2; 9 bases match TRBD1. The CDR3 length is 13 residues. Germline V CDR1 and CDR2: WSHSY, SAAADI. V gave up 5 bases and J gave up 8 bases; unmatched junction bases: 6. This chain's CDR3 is CASSKGTGYGYTF. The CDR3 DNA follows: TGCGCCAGCAGTAAAGGGACAGGGTACGGCTACACCTTC.

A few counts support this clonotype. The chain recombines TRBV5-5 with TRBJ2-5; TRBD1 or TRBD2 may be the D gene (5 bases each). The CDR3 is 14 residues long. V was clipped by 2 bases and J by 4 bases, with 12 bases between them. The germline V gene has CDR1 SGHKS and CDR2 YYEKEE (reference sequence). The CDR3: CASSFFQGAETQYF. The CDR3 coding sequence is TGTGCCAGCAGCTTCTTTCAGGGAGCAGAGACCCAGTACTTC.